This T cell receptor (beta chain) was sequenced in a study of shared clonotypes between healthy human individuals. Study-level results: Read depth was anticipated to influence clonotype sharing among donors. Clonotypes which were not shared had lower generation probabilities than clonotypes that all four donors shared.

Produced via immunoSEQ multiplex PCR; TCRdb's table is partial and in-frame only. This repertoire shows 2,500,000 or so clones, 92% found once; its top ten account for 0.37%. Concerning this clone: What it binds is not known.

The material sequenced was naive CD4+ T cells from PBMCs. Stated subset: CD45RA+ positively selected. The receptor was derived from a man aged 18-30 years in good health. Some clones in this sample may be carry-over from other donors' samples.

CDR3 nucleotide sequence: TGTGCCAGCAAATCCTCCTGGACAGCCCTTCAAGAGACCCAGTACTTC. Translated: CASKSSWTALQETQYF. The rearrangement joins TRBV5-4 to TRBJ2-5; possible D gene TRBD1, 6 bases. With 6 bases removed from V and 2 bases from J, the gap between germline ends came to 20 bases. The CDR3 has 16 residues. Looked up from germline, CDR1 is SGHNT and CDR2 is YYREEE (reference sequence). Full variable domain (missing parts from reference TRBV5-4 and TRBJ2-5): ETGVTQSPTHLIKTRGQQVTLRCSSQSGHNTVSWYQQALGQGPQFIFQYYREEENGRGNFPPRFSGLQFPNYSSELNVNALELDDSALYLCASKSSWTALQETQYFGPGTRLLVL.